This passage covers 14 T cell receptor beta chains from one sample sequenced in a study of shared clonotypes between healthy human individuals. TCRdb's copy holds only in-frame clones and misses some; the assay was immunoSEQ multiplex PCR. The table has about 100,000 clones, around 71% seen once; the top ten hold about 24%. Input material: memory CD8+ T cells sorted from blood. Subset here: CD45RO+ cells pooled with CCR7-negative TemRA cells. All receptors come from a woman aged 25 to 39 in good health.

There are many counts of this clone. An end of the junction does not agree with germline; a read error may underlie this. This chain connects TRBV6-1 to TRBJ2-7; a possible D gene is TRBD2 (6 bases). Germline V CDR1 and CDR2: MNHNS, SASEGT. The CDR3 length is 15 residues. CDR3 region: CASSEGADGSHEQYF. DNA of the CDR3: TGTGCCAGCAGCGAAGGGGCTGACGGGAGCCACGAGCAGTACTTC.

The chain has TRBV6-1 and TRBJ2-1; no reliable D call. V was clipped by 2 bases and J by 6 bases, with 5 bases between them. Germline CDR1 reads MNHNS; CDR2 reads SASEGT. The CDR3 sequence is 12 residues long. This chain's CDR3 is CASSEPGNEQFF. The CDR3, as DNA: TGTGCCAGCAGTGAACCCGGCAATGAGCAGTTCTTC.

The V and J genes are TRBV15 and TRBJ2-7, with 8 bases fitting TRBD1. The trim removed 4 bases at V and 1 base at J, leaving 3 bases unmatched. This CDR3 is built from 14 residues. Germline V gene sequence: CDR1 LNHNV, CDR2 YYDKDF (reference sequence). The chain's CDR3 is CATSIGQGSYEQYF. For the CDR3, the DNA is TGTGCCACCAGCATCGGACAGGGATCCTACGAGCAGTACTTC.

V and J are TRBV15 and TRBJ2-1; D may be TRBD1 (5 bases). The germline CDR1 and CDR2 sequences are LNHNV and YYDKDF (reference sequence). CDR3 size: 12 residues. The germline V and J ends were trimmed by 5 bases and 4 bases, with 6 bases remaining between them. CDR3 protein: CATSPGYNEQFF. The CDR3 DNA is TGTGCCACCAGCCCAGGGTACAATGAGCAGTTCTTC.

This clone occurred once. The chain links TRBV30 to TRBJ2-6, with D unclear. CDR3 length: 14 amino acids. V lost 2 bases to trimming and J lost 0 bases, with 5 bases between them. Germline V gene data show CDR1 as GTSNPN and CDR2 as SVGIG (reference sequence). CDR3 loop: CAWSRGSGANVLTF. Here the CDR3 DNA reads TGTGCCTGGAGTCGAGGCTCTGGGGCCAACGTCCTGACTTTC. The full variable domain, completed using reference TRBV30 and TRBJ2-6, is SQTIHQWPATLVQPVGSPLSLECTVEGTSNPNLYWYRQAAGRGLQLLFYSVGIGQISSEVPQNLSASRPQDRQFILSSKKLLLSDSGFYLCAWSRGSGANVLTFGAGSRLTVL.

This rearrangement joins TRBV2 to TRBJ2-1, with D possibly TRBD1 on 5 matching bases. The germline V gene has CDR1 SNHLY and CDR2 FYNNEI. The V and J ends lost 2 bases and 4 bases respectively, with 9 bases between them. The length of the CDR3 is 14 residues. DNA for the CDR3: TGTGCCAGCAGTGAATTTGACAGTTACAATGAGCAGTTCTTC. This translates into CASSEFDSYNEQFF.

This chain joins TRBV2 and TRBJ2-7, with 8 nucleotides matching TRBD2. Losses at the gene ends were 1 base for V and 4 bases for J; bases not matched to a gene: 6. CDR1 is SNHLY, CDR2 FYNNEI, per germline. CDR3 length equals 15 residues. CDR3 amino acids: CASSEVPGGPYEQYF. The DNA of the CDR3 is TGTGCCAGCAGTGAAGTTCCGGGAGGGCCTTACGAGCAGTACTTC.

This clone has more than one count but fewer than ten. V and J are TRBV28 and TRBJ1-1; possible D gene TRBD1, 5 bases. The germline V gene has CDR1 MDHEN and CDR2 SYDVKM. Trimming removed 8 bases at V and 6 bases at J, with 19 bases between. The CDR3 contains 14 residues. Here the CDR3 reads CASHSRHRFSEAFF. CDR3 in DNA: TGTGCCAGCCACAGTCGCCACAGGTTTTCTGAAGCTTTCTTT.

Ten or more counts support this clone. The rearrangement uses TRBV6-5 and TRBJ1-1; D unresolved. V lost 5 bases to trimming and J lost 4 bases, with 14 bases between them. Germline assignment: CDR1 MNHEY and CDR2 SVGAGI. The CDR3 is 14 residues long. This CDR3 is CASSEGQESTEAFF. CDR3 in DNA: TGTGCCAGCAGTGAAGGTCAGGAGTCCACTGAAGCTTTCTTT.

This chain's CDR3 is CASSFSYNEQFF. The CDR3 DNA reads TGTGCCAGCAGCTTCTCCTACAATGAGCAGTTCTTC. V gene TRBV5-4 combines with J gene TRBJ2-1, with D uncertain. The V gene's germline CDR1 is SGHNT and CDR2 YYREEE (reference sequence). The CDR3 sequence is 12 residues long. Trimming removed 2 bases from V and 0 bases from J, with 0 bases in between.

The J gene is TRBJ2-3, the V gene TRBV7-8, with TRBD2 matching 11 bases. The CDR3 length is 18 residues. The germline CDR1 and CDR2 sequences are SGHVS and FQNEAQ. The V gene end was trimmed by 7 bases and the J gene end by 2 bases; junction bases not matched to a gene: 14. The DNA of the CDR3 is TGTGCCAGCAAAAGGGCCCGACTAGCGGGATGGTCCACAGATACGCAGTATTTT. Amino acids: CASKRARLAGWSTDTQYF.

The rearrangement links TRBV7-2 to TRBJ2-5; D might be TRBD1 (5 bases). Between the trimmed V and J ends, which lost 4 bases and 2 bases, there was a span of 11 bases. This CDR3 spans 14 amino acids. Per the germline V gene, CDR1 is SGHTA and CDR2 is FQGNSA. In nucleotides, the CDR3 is TGTGCCAGCAGCTACCGGACAAATCAAGAGACCCAGTACTTC. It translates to CASSYRTNQETQYF.

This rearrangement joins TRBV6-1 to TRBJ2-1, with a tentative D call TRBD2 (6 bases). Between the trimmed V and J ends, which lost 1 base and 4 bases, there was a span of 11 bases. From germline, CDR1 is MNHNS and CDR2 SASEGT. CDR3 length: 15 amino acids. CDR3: CASSEEWGVYNEQFF. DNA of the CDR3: TGTGCCAGCAGTGAAGAGTGGGGGGTATACAATGAGCAGTTCTTC.

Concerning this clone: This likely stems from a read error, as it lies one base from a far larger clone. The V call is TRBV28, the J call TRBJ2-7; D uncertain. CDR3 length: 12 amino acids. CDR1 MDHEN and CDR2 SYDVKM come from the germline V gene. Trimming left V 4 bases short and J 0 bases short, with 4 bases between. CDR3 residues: CASSSSSYEQYF. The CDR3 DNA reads TGTGCCAGCAGTTCCAGCTCCTACGAGCAGTACTTC.